The rows below give T cell receptor beta chains drawn from one sample of a study of T cell responses to AZD1222 COVID-19 vaccine. TCRdb keeps only in-frame clones here, not all; method: immunoSEQ multiplex PCR. Here the sample spans tens of thousands of clones, around 92% being singletons. Material: peripheral blood, obtained on day 0 of AZD1222 vaccination. The receptors originated from an adult in good health. The CDR3 runs from the conserved cysteine through the conserved F or W. A D gene is named only where the DNA matches it firmly. Size is stated for part of the rows, as once, few or many counts, or as a class when the clone is expanded.

TRBJ1-5 | once | TRBD1 | TRBV28 | TGTGCCAGCGATGACAGGGCCACATCAGGGAAGCCCCAGCATTTT | CASDDRATSGKPQHF
TRBJ2-5 | NA | NA | TRBV19 | TGTGCCAGTAGTATAGCCCAGGGGAGGGGGGAGACCCAGTACTTC | CASSIAQGRGETQYF
TRBJ2-2 | few | NA | TRBV6-1 | TGTGCCAGCAGTGAAGGGAGCGACACCGGGGAGCTGTTTTTT | CASSEGSDTGELFF
TRBJ1-5 | once | TRBD1 | TRBV28 | TGTGCCAGCAGTTCCGGGACAGGGATGTATCAGCCCCAGCATTTT | CASSSGTGMYQPQHF
TRBJ2-1 | NA | TRBD2 | TRBV5-1 | TGCGCCAGCACTAGACTAGCGGGAGACTTGGATGAGCAGTTCTTC | CASTRLAGDLDEQFF
TRBJ1-3 | NA | NA | TRBV19 | TGTGCCACCTCCCGGGCCCTCTCTGGAAACACCATATATTTT | CATSRALSGNTIYF
TRBJ2-1 | once | TRBD2 | TRBV4-3 | TGCGCCAGCAGCTACCACGAAGGCGGGAGTAACTACAATGAGCAGTTCTTC | CASSYHEGGSNYNEQFF
TRBJ2-5 | NA | NA | TRBV11-1 | TGTGCCAGCAGCGTTCCTACAGGGAGTCGAGAGACCCAGTACTTC | CASSVPTGSRETQYF
TRBJ2-3 | NA | NA | TRBV7-2 | TGTGCCAGCAGCTCCGTGTACACAGATACGCAGTATTTT | CASSSVYTDTQYF
TRBJ2-7 | NA | TRBD1 | TRBV27 | TGTGCCAGCACCCGAGCGGGACAGGGCTACGAGCAGTACTTC | CASTRAGQGYEQYF
TRBJ2-7 | NA | NA | TRBV5-1 | TGCGCCAGCAGCTTGGCTGGACCACCTTACGAGCAGTACTTC | CASSLAGPPYEQYF
TRBJ2-5 | once | TRBD2 | TRBV5-1 | TGCGCCAGCAGCATGCAAGCGGGATCCCAAGAGACCCAGTACTTC | CASSMQAGSQETQYF
TRBJ1-1 | NA | TRBD1 | TRBV5-6 | TGTGCCAGCAGCCACAGGGGTTCGGGCACTGAAGCTTTCTTT | CASSHRGSGTEAFF
TRBJ2-3 | few | NA | TRBV5-1 | TGCGCCAGCACCCTGAGAGCGGCTACTAGCACAGATACGCAGTATTTT | CASTLRAATSTDTQYF
TRBJ1-2 | NA | TRBD1 | TRBV7-2 | TGTGCCAGCAGCCGTACAGGGGGTTGGTATGGCTACACCTTC | CASSRTGGWYGYTF
TRBJ1-4 | NA | NA | TRBV29-1 | TGCAGCGTTGCCCGGACAACAACTAATGAAAAACTGTTTTTT | CSVARTTTNEKLFF
TRBJ1-1 | NA | NA | TRBV6-2/TRBV6-3 | TGTGCCAGCAGTTTACAGGGTAGCACTGAAGCTTTCTTT | CASSLQGSTEAFF
TRBJ1-6 | once | NA | TRBV5-1 | TGCGCCAGCAGCTTGGCCGACAGAATACAGCCCCTCCACTTT | CASSLADRIQPLHF
TRBJ2-7 | NA | TRBD1 | TRBV28 | TGTGCCAGCAGTCCGATTCCGGGACAGGGGGCGCGAGGGTACTTC | CASSPIPGQGARGYF
TRBJ1-5 | NA | NA | TRBV28 | TGTGCCAGCAGTTTTATGTCAGGGGCTACGTCTAGCAATCAGCCCCAGCATTTT | CASSFMSGATSSNQPQHF
TRBJ1-1 | NA | NA | TRBV5-5 | TGTGCCAGCAGCTTCTCCTCGGGTTCGGGCACTGAAGCTTTCTTT | CASSFSSGSGTEAFF
TRBJ1-5 | NA | TRBD1 | TRBV9 | TGTGCCAGCAGCCAAGGGACAGGGGACCAGCCCCAGCATTTT | CASSQGTGDQPQHF
TRBJ2-7 | NA | TRBD2 | TRBV19 | TGTGCCAGTAGTACTGCTAGCGGGAGTTTGGGGGAGCAGTACTTC | CASSTASGSLGEQYF
TRBJ1-4 | once | NA | TRBV27 | TGTGCCAGCAGTTTAGGCGTGGAACTAAGGGAAAAACTGTTTTTT | CASSLGVELREKLFF
TRBJ2-3 | NA | NA | TRBV3-1/TRBV3-2 | TGTGCCAGCAGCCATCCGTCGGGGTTCACAGATACGCAGTATTTT | CASSHPSGFTDTQYF
TRBJ2-7 | NA | NA | TRBV6-5 | TGTGCCAGCAGTTACGGCGGACGAGCCTACGAGCAGTACTTC | CASSYGGRAYEQYF
TRBJ2-2 | NA | NA | TRBV18 | TGTGCCAGCTCACCCCAAGAAGCCGGGGAGCTGTTTTTT | CASSPQEAGELFF
TRBJ2-2 | once | NA | TRBV10-1 | TGCGCCAGCAGCCGGTGGGGGTACACAAACACCGGGGAGCTGTTTTTT | CASSRWGYTNTGELFF
TRBJ2-4 | NA | NA | TRBV24-1 | TGTGCCACCAGTGATCACACTTCCACAGGGCTTGGCAAAAACATTCAGTACTTC | CATSDHTSTGLGKNIQYF
TRBJ1-5 | NA | TRBD1 | TRBV20-1 | TGCAGTGCTAGTAGGACAGGGGCTCAGCCCCAGCATTTT | CSASRTGAQPQHF
TRBJ2-5 | NA | TRBD1 | TRBV7-3 | TGTGCCAGCAGCCTCGACAGGGATACAGAGACCCAGTACTTC | CASSLDRDTETQYF
TRBJ2-5 | few | NA | TRBV19 | TGTGCCAGTAGTGTCCCTACGGGGGAGACCCAGTACTTC | CASSVPTGETQYF
TRBJ1-1 | NA | NA | TRBV28 | TGTGCCAGCAGTCCCAGCGGAAATGTACTGAACACTGAAGCTTTCTTT | CASSPSGNVLNTEAFF
TRBJ1-5 | NA | NA | TRBV9 | TGTGCCAGCAGCGTAGATTTCGTGGCAGGGCGGCCCCAGCATTTT | CASSVDFVAGRPQHF
TRBJ2-7 | NA | NA | TRBV14 | TGTGCCAGCAGCCAAACCACTTTTCCCGGGCTAGCCTACGAGCAGTACTTC | CASSQTTFPGLAYEQYF
TRBJ2-7 | NA | NA | TRBV10-3 | TGTGCCATCAGTGAATACGGCACCTACGAGCAGTACTTC | CAISEYGTYEQYF